The 9 T cell receptor beta chains reported below all come from one sample, sequenced in a study of blood T cell repertoires in COVID-19 (TCRdb year 2020). To prepare the library, the immunoSEQ multiplex PCR assay was applied. What TCRdb holds here is the immuneACCESS table cut down to in-frame rearrangements. Part of the clones is not present; checked against another copy, under half of the missing clones reflect an unresolved V gene, and the others are unexplained. This sample is represented by fewer than 200,000 clones; about four fifths of them were singletons. The top ten hold under 3.5% of the sample. The sequenced sample consisted of peripheral blood. These receptors originate from a woman aged 80 or over with COVID-19, enrolled during active disease.

J is TRBJ2-2 and V is TRBV11-2; 10 nucleotides align to TRBD2. The CDR3 is 17 residues long. V dropped 2 bases and J dropped 4; count of bases not matched to a gene: 7. CDR1 is SGHAT, CDR2 FQNNGV, per germline. CDR3: CASSLWASGGLTGELFF. The CDR3 DNA sequence: TGTGCCAGCAGCTTATGGGCTAGCGGGGGCCTCACCGGGGAGCTGTTTTTT.

The chain couples TRBV19 to TRBJ2-2, with a possible D match to TRBD1 (6 bases). This CDR3 contains 14 residues. V lost 6 bases to trimming and J lost 1 base, with 9 bases between them. CDR1 is LNHDA, CDR2 SQIVND, per germline (reference sequence). DNA of the CDR3: TGTGCCAGTAGGGCGACAGGGAACACCGGGGAGCTGTTTTTT. Its protein is CASRATGNTGELFF.

The chain couples TRBV14 to TRBJ2-4; D is perhaps TRBD1 (6 bases). The germline gives CDR1 SGHDN, CDR2 FVKESK. The ends were cut back, 0 bases at V and 1 base at J, with 16 bases in the middle. The CDR3 loop spans 18 amino acids. This chain's CDR3 is CASSQDPRGRFAKNIQYF. For the CDR3, the DNA is TGTGCCAGCAGCCAAGATCCCAGGGGAAGGTTCGCCAAAAACATTCAGTACTTC.

V is TRBV6-4 and J is TRBJ2-1; D may be TRBD2 (6 bases). Deletions cut 0 bases from V and 2 bases from J, with 11 bases between. This CDR3 region has 16 residues. Germline V gene data show CDR1 as MRHNA and CDR2 as SNTAGT. CDR3 bases: TGTGCCAGCAGTGACTCGAAACTAGCACCCTACAATGAGCAGTTCTTC. It codes for CASSDSKLAPYNEQFF.

This clone was observed a handful of times. The chain employs TRBV12-3 or TRBV12-4 and TRBJ2-7; the D gene is possibly TRBD2 (6 bases). The CDR3 extends over 13 amino acids. V was trimmed by 6 bases and J by 9 bases, leaving 18 bases between them. The CDR3 DNA follows: TGTGCCAGCAGCCGATCCGGTCACGGGAGGCAGTACTTC. Encoded protein: CASSRSGHGRQYF.

Only one count was recorded for this clone. The gene calls are TRBV6-1 and TRBJ2-3, with 11 positions matching TRBD2. Germline trimming cut 3 bases from V and 4 bases from J; bases unmatched to any gene: 18. The germline V gene encodes CDR1 MNHNS and CDR2 SASEGT. This CDR3 has 20 residues. Written as DNA, the CDR3 is TGTGCCAGCAGTGATCGACTCCCGGGTTCGACTAGCGGGATAGCAGATACGCAGTATTTT. It encodes CASSDRLPGSTSGIADTQYF.

The chain recombines TRBV7-9 with TRBJ2-1; 10 bases are a match to TRBD1. CDR1 and CDR2 (germline): SEHNR, FQNEAQ (reference sequence). Losses at the gene ends were 2 bases for V and 10 bases for J; bases not matched to a gene: 5. The CDR3 length is 14 residues. The CDR3 loop reads CASSLPGQGLEQFF. The CDR3 nucleotides are TGTGCCAGCAGCTTACCGGGACAGGGGTTGGAGCAGTTCTTC.

This clone was counted only a few times. The chain employs TRBV2 and TRBJ2-7, with 7 positions matching TRBD1. Germline assignment: CDR1 SNHLY and CDR2 FYNNEI. Trimming at V came to 10 bases and at J to 0 bases, leaving 9 bases not matched to a gene. This CDR3 is 14 amino acids long. The CDR3 nucleotides are TGTGCCACCGGACAGGACAGGAGCTCCTACGAGCAGTACTTC. This codes for CATGQDRSSYEQYF.

The chain combines TRBV27 with TRBJ2-5, with 8 bases that match TRBD1. CDR1 MNHEY and CDR2 SMNVEV come from the germline V gene (reference sequence). The trim removed 6 bases at V and 5 bases at J, leaving 5 bases unmatched. CDR3 length equals 13 residues. CDR3 loop: CASSVRDRETQYF. Written as DNA, the CDR3 is TGTGCCAGCAGCGTCCGGGACAGGGAGACCCAGTACTTC.